This TCR beta chain emerged from a study of blood T cell repertoires in COVID-19. The repertoire was sequenced with immunoSEQ multiplex PCR; TCRdb's copy has only in-frame clones and lacks some. The sample lists 250,000 to 300,000 clones; 80% to 90% were seen once. The CDR3 runs 17 residues. V dropped 6 bases and J dropped 5; count of bases not matched to a gene: 18. Germline assignment: CDR1 MDHEN and CDR2 SYDVKM. The sequenced sample consisted of PBMCs or T cells enriched from blood (not recorded which). The chain joins TRBV28 to TRBJ1-2; 7 bases match TRBD1. This clonotype was obtained from a woman in her forties or fifties who had recovered from COVID-19. The CDR3: CASSLIPPNPGGYGYTF. In nucleotides, the CDR3 is TGTGCCAGCAGCCTGATCCCCCCCAACCCAGGGGGATATGGCTACACCTTC.